This section outlines one T cell receptor beta chain sequence together with its context. Germline V gene data show CDR1 as LNHNV and CDR2 as YYDKDF (reference sequence). The CDR3 has 14 amino acids. Trimming at V came to 2 bases and at J to 5 bases, leaving 2 bases not matched to a gene. These data are taken from a study of T cell changes during pregnancy in multiple sclerosis. TCRdb keeps only in-frame clones here, not all; method: immunoSEQ multiplex PCR. The sample shows about 100,000 clones, over 80% of them seen only once. Specimen: peripheral blood, collected after pregnancy. The chain has TRBV15 and TRBJ1-5; 8 nucleotides match TRBD1. This clonotype was sampled from a female donor with multiple sclerosis, enrolled in a pregnancy study. CDR3 in amino acids: CATSRLTGDQPQHF. The CDR3 DNA reads as TGTGCCACCAGCAGATTGACAGGGGATCAGCCCCAGCATTTT. Complete variable domain (other parts from reference TRBV15 and TRBJ1-5): DAMVIQNPRYQVTQFGKPVTLSCSQTLNHNVMYWYQQKSSQAPKLLFHYYDKDFNNEADTPDNFQSRRPNTSFCFLDIRSPGLGDTAMYLCATSRLTGDQPQHFGDGTRLSIL.